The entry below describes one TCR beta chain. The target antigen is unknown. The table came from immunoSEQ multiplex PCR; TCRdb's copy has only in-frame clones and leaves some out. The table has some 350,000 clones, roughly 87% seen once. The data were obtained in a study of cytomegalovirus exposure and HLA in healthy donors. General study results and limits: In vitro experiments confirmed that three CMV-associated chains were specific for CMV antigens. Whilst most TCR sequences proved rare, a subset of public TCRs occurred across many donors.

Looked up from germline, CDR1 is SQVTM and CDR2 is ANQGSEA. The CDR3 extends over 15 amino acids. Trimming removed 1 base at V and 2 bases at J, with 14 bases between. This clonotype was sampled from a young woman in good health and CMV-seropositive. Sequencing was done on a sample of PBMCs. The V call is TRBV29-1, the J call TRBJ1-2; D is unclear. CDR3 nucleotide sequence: TGCAGCGTTGAAGGATTCGGGCCATCAAACTATGGCTACACCTTC. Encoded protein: CSVEGFGPSNYGYTF.